This TCR beta chain was captured by sequencing in a study of blood T cells in healthy people across ages. The authors ran a second PCR of about 7 to 12 cycles using a sample-barcoded 5' primer and a J-beta primer mix. One entry per CDR3 protein results from TCRdb running MiXCR on the 5' RACE reads. The sample has around 1,800,000 distinct CDR3 sequences; around 40% are singletons. The junction had 11 bases not matched to a gene; V was cut back by 8 bases and J by 6 bases. The CDR3 extends over 14 amino acids. Germline assignment: CDR1 WSHSY and CDR2 SAAADI. This chain joins TRBV10-2 and TRBJ1-1; TRBD1 matches 8 bases. Sample: blood. This TCR came from a human donor in good health. CDR3 DNA sequence: TGCGCCAGCTCTCGTACAGGGGGAGGACCTGAAGCTTTCTTT. Translated: CASSRTGGGPEAFF.